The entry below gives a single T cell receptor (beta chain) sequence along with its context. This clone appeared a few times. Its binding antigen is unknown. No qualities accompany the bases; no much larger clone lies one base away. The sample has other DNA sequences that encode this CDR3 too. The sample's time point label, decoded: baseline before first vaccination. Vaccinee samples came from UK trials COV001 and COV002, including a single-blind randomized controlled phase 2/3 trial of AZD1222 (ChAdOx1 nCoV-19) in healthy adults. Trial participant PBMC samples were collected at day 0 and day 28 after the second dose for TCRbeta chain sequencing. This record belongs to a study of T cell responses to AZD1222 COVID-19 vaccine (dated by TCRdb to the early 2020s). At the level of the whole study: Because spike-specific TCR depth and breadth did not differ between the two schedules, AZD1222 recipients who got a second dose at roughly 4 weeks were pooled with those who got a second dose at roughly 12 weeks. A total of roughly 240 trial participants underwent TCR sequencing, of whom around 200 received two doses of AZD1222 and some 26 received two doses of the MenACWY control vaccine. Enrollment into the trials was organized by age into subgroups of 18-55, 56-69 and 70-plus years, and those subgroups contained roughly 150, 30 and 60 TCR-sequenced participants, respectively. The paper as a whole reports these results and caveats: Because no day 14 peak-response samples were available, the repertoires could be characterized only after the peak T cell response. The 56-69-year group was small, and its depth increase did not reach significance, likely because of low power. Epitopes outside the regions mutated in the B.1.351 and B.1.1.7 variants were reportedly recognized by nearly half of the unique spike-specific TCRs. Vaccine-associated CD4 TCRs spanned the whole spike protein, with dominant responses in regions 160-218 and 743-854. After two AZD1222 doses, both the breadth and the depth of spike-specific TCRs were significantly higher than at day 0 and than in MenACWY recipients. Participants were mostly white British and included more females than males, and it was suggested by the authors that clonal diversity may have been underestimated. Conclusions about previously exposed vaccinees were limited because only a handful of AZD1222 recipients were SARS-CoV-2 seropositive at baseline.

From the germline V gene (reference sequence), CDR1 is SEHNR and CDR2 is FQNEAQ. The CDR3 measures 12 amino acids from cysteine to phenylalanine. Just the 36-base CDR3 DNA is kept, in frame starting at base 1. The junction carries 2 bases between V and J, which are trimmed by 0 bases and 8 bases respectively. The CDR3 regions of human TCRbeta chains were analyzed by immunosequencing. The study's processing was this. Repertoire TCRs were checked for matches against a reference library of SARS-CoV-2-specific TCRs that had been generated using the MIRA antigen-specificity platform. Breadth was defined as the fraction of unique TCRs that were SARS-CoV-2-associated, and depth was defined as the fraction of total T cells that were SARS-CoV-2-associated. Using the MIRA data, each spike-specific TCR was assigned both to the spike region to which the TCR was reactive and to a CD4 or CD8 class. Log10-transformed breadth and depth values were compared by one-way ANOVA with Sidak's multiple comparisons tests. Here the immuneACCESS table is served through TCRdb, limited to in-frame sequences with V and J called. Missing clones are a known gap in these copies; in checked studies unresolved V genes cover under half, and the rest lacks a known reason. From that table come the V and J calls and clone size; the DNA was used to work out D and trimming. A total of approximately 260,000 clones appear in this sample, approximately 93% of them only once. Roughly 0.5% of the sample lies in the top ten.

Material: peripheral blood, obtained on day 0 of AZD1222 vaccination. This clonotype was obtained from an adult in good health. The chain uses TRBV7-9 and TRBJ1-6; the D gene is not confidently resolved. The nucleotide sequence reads TGTGCCAGCAGCTTAGCGGATTCACCCCTCCACTTT. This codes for CASSLADSPLHF. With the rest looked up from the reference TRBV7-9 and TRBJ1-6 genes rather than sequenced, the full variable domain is DTGVSQNPRHKITKRGQNVTFRCDPISEHNRLYWYRQTLGQGPEFLTYFQNEAQLEKSRLLSDRFSAERPKGSFSTLEIQRTEQGDSAMYLCASSLADSPLHFGNGTRLTVT.